The 15 T cell receptor beta chains given below trace back to one sample, sequenced in a study of T cells in Graves' hyperthyroidism and ophthalmopathy. Using RNA transcripts as the source, TCR beta CDR3 regions were amplified. An initial round of RT-PCR targeting the TCR CDR3 relied on the HTBI primer set. TCRdb itself ran the multiplex PCR reads through MiXCR, one entry per CDR3 protein. The sample carries 490,000 or so distinct CDR3 sequences, roughly a sixth recorded once. Sequencing was performed on blood. All receptors come from a woman aged 25 to 39 with Graves' ophthalmopathy.

This clonotype was found many times. The CDR3 region has the DNA TGTGCCAGCAGACGACTAGGCGGGGTGTTCCGAGATACGCAGTATTTT. Its protein product is CASRRLGGVFRDTQYF. The genes are TRBV27 and TRBJ2-3, with D maybe TRBD2 (6 bases). Trimming removed 6 bases at V and 5 bases at J, with 21 bases between. Germline loops: CDR1 MNHEY, CDR2 SMNVEV (reference sequence). The CDR3 has 16 amino acids.

There are many counts of this clonotype. V gene TRBV4-3 combines with J gene TRBJ2-1, with a possible D match to TRBD2 (5 bases). The CDR3 sequence is 14 residues long. Trimming stripped 8 bases from V and 9 bases from J, with 20 bases between. CDR1 is LGHNA and CDR2 is YSLEER in the germline V gene. This CDR3 reads CASSWTRSSPEQFF. The CDR3 nucleotides read TGCGCCAGCTCCTGGACTCGGTCGTCACCTGAGCAGTTCTTC.

The CDR3 DNA sequence: TGCAGTGCTAGCACGGGGCACGAGGGAAACACCATATATTTT. Protein product: CSASTGHEGNTIYF. V and J are TRBV20-1 and TRBJ1-3; TRBD1 is a possible D gene (5 bases). This CDR3 spans 14 amino acids. CDR1 is DFQATT and CDR2 is SNEGSKA in the germline V gene (reference sequence). Trimming shortened V by 3 bases and J by 4 bases, and 13 bases separated the two germline ends.

In this sample, this clonotype turned up a few times. The V call is TRBV27, the J call TRBJ2-1; 8 positions match TRBD1. The CDR3 is made up of 15 amino acids. The J segment lost 1 base and the V segment lost 7 bases, leaving 6 bases of the junction unmatched. Germline-derived CDR1 and CDR2 are MNHEY and SMNVEV (reference sequence). The CDR3, as DNA: TGTGCCAGCAAAAGAACAGGGGGATCCTACAATGAGCAGTTCTTC. Translating it yields CASKRTGGSYNEQFF.

This clonotype occurred a few times. The chain recombines TRBV19 with TRBJ1-5; D is possibly TRBD1 (6 bases). Trimming cost V 6 bases and J 3 bases, with 15 bases left between them. This CDR3 spans 15 amino acids. Germline CDR1 and CDR2: LNHDA and SQIVND (reference sequence). Here the CDR3 reads CASRRDTGNNQPQHF. The CDR3, as DNA: TGTGCCAGTAGACGGGACACGGGCAACAATCAGCCCCAGCATTTT.

This clonotype was counted a few times. Possible read error: a much larger clone is one base away. The chain combines TRBV6-2 or TRBV6-3 with TRBJ1-2; 9 bases map to TRBD1. The CDR3 extends over 13 amino acids. Germline CDR1 reads MNHEY; CDR2 reads SVGEGT. CDR3 amino acids: CACSSTGGDGYTF. Here the CDR3 DNA reads TGTGCCTGCAGTTCAACAGGGGGCGATGGCTACACCTTC.

This clonotype was observed at least ten times. J is TRBJ1-1 and V is TRBV3-1; the D is unclear. Trimming removed 2 bases from V and 0 bases from J, with 13 bases in between. CDR3 length equals 16 residues. Germline-derived CDR1 and CDR2 are LGHDT and YNNKEL (reference sequence). CDR3 sequence (DNA): TGTGCCAGCAGCCAAACATTTCGGAGACTGAACACTGAAGCTTTCTTT. Protein sequence: CASSQTFRRLNTEAFF. Full variable domain (outside the CDR3, taken from reference TRBV3-1 and TRBJ1-1): DTAVSQTPKYLVTQMGNDKSIKCEQNLGHDTMYWYKQDSKKFLKIMFSYNNKELIINETVPNRFSPKSPDKAHLNLHINSLELGDSAVYFCASSQTFRRLNTEAFFGQGTRLTVV.

In its sample, this clonotype was seen many times. V usage is TRBV30 and J usage is TRBJ2-7; 11 bases are a match to TRBD1. The V gene end was trimmed by 0 bases and the J gene end by 0 bases; junction bases not matched to a gene: 10. Germline lookup yields CDR1 GTSNPN and CDR2 SVGIG (reference sequence). The CDR3 is made up of 18 amino acids. In DNA form, the CDR3 reads TGTGCCTGGAGTGTACGGGGACAGGGGGTTAGGATCTCCTACGAGCAGTACTTC. It specifies CAWSVRGQGVRISYEQYF.

The V gene is TRBV3-1, the J gene TRBJ2-7; the D gene is possibly TRBD1 (8 bases). Per the germline V gene, CDR1 is LGHDT and CDR2 is YNNKEL (reference sequence). The CDR3 is 15 residues long. V shed 6 bases and J shed 1 base, with 16 bases lying between them. The CDR3 sequence: CASSIQGGLSYEQYF. CDR3 sequence (DNA): TGTGCCAGCAGTATACAGGGGGGACTATCCTACGAGCAGTACTTC.

This clonotype came up a few times. CDR3 region: CASRSPPGQGDYGYTF. The CDR3 DNA follows: TGTGCCAGCAGATCCCCCCCGGGACAGGGGGACTATGGCTACACCTTC. The chain employs TRBV12-3 or TRBV12-4 and TRBJ1-2; 11 nucleotides match TRBD1. This CDR3 spans 16 amino acids. The trim removed 6 bases at V and 3 bases at J, leaving 9 bases unmatched.

About this clonotype itself: A much more abundant neighbour one base away suggests this may be a read error. The rearrangement links TRBV7-8 to TRBJ2-5, with a weak D call TRBD2 (5 bases). This CDR3 comprises 14 residues. Trimming cost V 7 bases and J 5 bases, with 17 bases left between them. Germline V gives CDR1 SGHVS, CDR2 FQNEAQ. Here the CDR3 DNA reads TGTGCCAGCAACTCCAGCGGCTTAGGGGAGACCCAGTACTTC. Its protein product is CASNSSGLGETQYF. The full variable domain, rest sourced from reference TRBV7-8 and TRBJ2-5, is GAGVSQSPRYKVAKRGQDVALRCDPISGHVSLFWYQQALGQGPEFLTYFQNEAQLDKSGLPSDRFFAERPEGSVSTLKIQRTQQEDSAVYLCASNSSGLGETQYFGPGTRLLVL.

The chain couples TRBV12-3 or TRBV12-4 to TRBJ2-7; 12 bases fit TRBD1. The length of the CDR3 is 18 residues. J lost 0 bases, V lost 5 bases, and 11 bases had no gene match. CDR3 in DNA: TGTGCCAGCAGTCAGTCCGGGACAGGGGGCCAGAGCTCCTACGAGCAGTACTTC. It translates to CASSQSGTGGQSSYEQYF.

The chain couples TRBV19 to TRBJ2-7, with unresolved D. CDR1 is LNHDA and CDR2 is SQIVND in the germline V gene (reference sequence). V lost 9 bases and J 5 bases, leaving 11 bases between the germline ends. There are 11 residues in the CDR3. CDR3 region: CASRSAHEQYF. The CDR3 DNA follows: TGTGCCAGCCGAAGTGCCCACGAGCAGTACTTC.

This clonotype is a singleton in its sample. J is TRBJ2-7 and V is TRBV19; D unclear. The CDR3 totals 13 residues. Germline CDR1 and CDR2: LNHDA and SQIVND (reference sequence). Trimming removed 4 bases from V and 2 bases from J, with 9 bases in between. CDR3 sequence (DNA): TGTGCCAGTAGTAAAGGGCTCGCCTACGAGCAGTACTTC. Encoded protein: CASSKGLAYEQYF.

This clonotype was seen more than once but under ten times. J is TRBJ2-3 and V is TRBV4-1; tentatively, D is TRBD2 (5 bases). The ends were cut back, 0 bases at V and 4 bases at J, with 14 bases in the middle. This CDR3 spans 16 amino acids. In germline, CDR1 is MGHRA, CDR2 YSYEKL. CDR3 sequence reads: CASSQDFSLAADTQYF. In DNA, the CDR3 is TGCGCCAGCAGCCAAGATTTTAGCCTAGCAGCAGATACGCAGTATTTT.